Following are 27 T cell receptor beta chains from one sample sequenced in a study of patients and donors after allogeneic stem cell transplantation. TCRdb used MiXCR to reprocess the RT-PCR reads, holding one entry per CDR3 protein. Of around 3,000 distinct CDR3 sequences in the sample, around 5% were seen once. Sequencing input: blood, either unsorted or a sorted T cell fraction (not recorded which). All receptors come from a human donor who was either an allogeneic HSCT recipient or a stem cell or donor lymphocyte infusion donor (not recorded which). It is not recorded whose cells these are; they may come from a transplant donor.

By share, this clonotype ranks as medium-sized. This chain links TRBV28 with TRBJ1-5; D is undetermined. Germline V gene sequence: CDR1 MDHEN, CDR2 SYDVKM. The CDR3 sequence is 13 residues long. V lost 3 bases to trimming and J lost 1 base, with 4 bases between them. CDR3 DNA sequence: TGTGCCAGCAGTTTGGTCAGCAATCAGCCCCAGCATTTT. Translated: CASSLVSNQPQHF.

Sample share makes this clonotype medium-sized. J is TRBJ2-1 and V is TRBV7-3; 10 positions agree with TRBD1. From germline, CDR1 is SGHTA and CDR2 FQGTGA. Trimming at V came to 9 bases and at J to 5 bases, leaving 7 bases not matched to a gene. The CDR3 is made up of 14 amino acids. CDR3 in DNA: TGTGCCAGTAGCCAGGGACAGGGGAACAATGAGCAGTTCTTC. Amino acid sequence: CASSQGQGNNEQFF.

This clonotype is termed medium-sized. This chain uses TRBV29-1 with TRBJ2-1; tentatively, D is TRBD1 (6 bases). Trimming pared 5 bases from V and 4 bases from J, leaving 18 bases between. The CDR3 has 15 residues. From germline, CDR1 is SQVTM and CDR2 ANQGSEA. CDR3 residues: CSVLQGSSEYNEQFF. CDR3 nucleotides: TGCAGCGTTTTACAGGGAAGCAGCGAGTACAATGAGCAGTTCTTC.

This clonotype is judged medium-sized. The rearrangement joins TRBV6-5 to TRBJ2-4; the D gene is possibly TRBD2 (6 bases). This CDR3 contains 15 residues. V lost 8 bases, J lost 0 bases, and 14 bases lay in between. Germline V gene data show CDR1 as MNHEY and CDR2 as SVGAGI. CDR3 coding DNA: TGTGCCAGCGCTTCGGAGGGACTAGCCAAAAACATTCAGTACTTC. Translated, it gives CASASEGLAKNIQYF.

This clonotype is medium-sized in the sample. The V gene is TRBV25-1, the J gene TRBJ1-1; D not resolved. Germline CDR1 and CDR2: MGHDK and SYGVNS. V lost 5 bases and J 1 base, leaving 5 bases between the germline ends. CDR3 length: 12 amino acids. The CDR3 region is CASSRANTEAFF. The CDR3 region has the DNA TGTGCCAGCAGTCGGGCGAACACTGAAGCTTTCTTT.

The rearrangement links TRBV14 to TRBJ1-6, with 9 bases matching TRBD1. Germline V gene lookup returns CDR1 SGHDN and CDR2 FVKESK. J was trimmed by 9 bases and V by 4 bases; bases with no gene match: 7. This CDR3 is built from 15 residues. For the CDR3, the DNA is TGTGCCAGCAGCCTTTGGACAGGGGTAACTTCACCCCTCCACTTT. As protein: CASSLWTGVTSPLHF.

This clonotype qualifies as medium-sized. J is TRBJ2-7 and V is TRBV20-1, with TRBD2 matching 10 bases. The germline CDR1 and CDR2 sequences are DFQATT and SNEGSKA (reference sequence). V lost 6 bases to trimming and J lost 2 bases; unmatched junction nucleotides: 4. The CDR3 extends over 13 amino acids. The CDR3 sequence is CSAPSGRAYEQYF. CDR3 bases: TGCAGTGCCCCCAGCGGGAGGGCCTACGAGCAGTACTTC.

J is TRBJ2-6 and V is TRBV19; D gene uncertain. This CDR3 comprises 15 residues. Germline V lookup: CDR1 LNHDA, CDR2 SQIVND (reference sequence). V was clipped by 5 bases and J by 4 bases, with 12 bases between them. The CDR3: CASSPGPSGANVLTF. The CDR3 DNA sequence: TGTGCCAGTAGTCCGGGTCCCTCCGGGGCCAACGTCCTGACTTTC.

This clonotype is medium-sized by share. The chain couples TRBV7-2 to TRBJ2-4; D remains unclear. V dropped 4 bases and J dropped 7 bases, with 11 bases sitting between them. The CDR3 is 13 residues long. Germline V lookup: CDR1 SGHTA, CDR2 FQGNSA. CDR3 residues: CASSSSSMNIQYF. CDR3 in DNA: TGTGCCAGCAGCTCGTCTTCTATGAACATTCAGTACTTC.

In its sample, this clonotype was seen a few times. The V and J genes are TRBV6-4 and TRBJ2-4; possibly TRBD1 or TRBD2 for D (5 bases each). Germline CDR1 is MRHNA and CDR2 is SNTAGT. The V gene lost 2 bases and the J gene lost 9 bases, with 11 bases spanning the gap. This CDR3 spans 13 amino acids. The chain's CDR3 is CASSDQGGGIQYF. The CDR3 region has the DNA TGTGCCAGCAGTGACCAGGGTGGAGGCATTCAGTACTTC.

This clonotype counts as medium-sized. CDR3 bases: TGTGCCTGCTACGACAGGGGCACTGAGCAGTTCTTC. The encoded protein is CACYDRGTEQFF. This sequence joins TRBV6-6 and TRBJ2-1; 8 nucleotides line up with TRBD1. The CDR3 consists of 12 residues. The ends lost 11 bases at V and 9 bases at J; junction bases unmatched: 9. Germline V gene data show CDR1 as MNHNY and CDR2 as SVGAGI (reference sequence).

By sample share, this clonotype is medium-sized. The chain joins TRBV11-3 to TRBJ2-1, with D possibly TRBD2 on 6 matching bases. The germline V and J ends were trimmed by 5 bases and 7 bases, with 18 bases remaining between them. This CDR3 contains 15 residues. Per the germline V gene, CDR1 is SGHNT and CDR2 is YENEEA. CDR3 coding DNA: TGTGCCAGCAGCCTCCGCGGGACTGGCGGGAATGAGCAGTTCTTC. Its translation is CASSLRGTGGNEQFF.

By share, this clonotype ranks as medium-sized. This sequence joins TRBV30 and TRBJ1-3, with no clear D. This CDR3 spans 13 amino acids. CDR1 and CDR2 (germline): GTSNPN, SVGIG (reference sequence). V lost 7 bases to trimming and J lost 0 bases, with 10 bases between them. The CDR3 here is CALQGSSGNTIYF. The CDR3 nucleotides are TGTGCCTTACAAGGTTCCTCTGGAAACACCATATATTTT.

This clonotype showed up just a few times. The chain recombines TRBV7-2 with TRBJ1-4; maybe TRBD1 (5 bases). Germline CDR1 SGHTA, CDR2 FQGNSA. Deletions cut 6 bases from V and 7 bases from J, with 15 bases between. The CDR3 spans 14 residues. The CDR3 reads CASRPTAGGEKLFF. CDR3 sequence (DNA): TGTGCCAGCAGACCGACAGCCGGGGGTGAAAAACTGTTTTTT.

By sample share, this clonotype is large. This rearrangement joins TRBV12-3 or TRBV12-4 to TRBJ2-2; D is perhaps TRBD2 (5 bases). Trimming removed 5 bases at V and 4 bases at J, with 11 bases between. The CDR3 runs 14 residues. CDR3 sequence reads: CASSLGAGTGELFF. CDR3 bases: TGTGCCAGCAGTCTCGGTGCGGGCACCGGGGAGCTGTTTTTT.

This clonotype has a handful of counts. The chain recombines TRBV4-3 with TRBJ2-7, with 10 bases fitting TRBD2. Germline assignment: CDR1 LGHNA and CDR2 YSLEER. V lost 8 bases to trimming and J lost 1 base; unmatched junction nucleotides: 8. This CDR3 has 15 residues. The CDR3 protein is CASLPLAGDSYEQYF. As DNA, the CDR3 is TGCGCCAGCCTGCCTCTAGCGGGAGATTCCTACGAGCAGTACTTC.

By share of the sample, this clonotype is large. The chain recombines TRBV7-2 with TRBJ2-5; D remains unclear. The length of the CDR3 is 15 residues. Trimming cost V 4 bases and J 3 bases, with 15 bases left between them. Per germline, CDR1 SGHTA and CDR2 FQGNSA. The CDR3 is CASSSRLALEETQYF. The CDR3 DNA reads TGTGCCAGCAGCTCCCGGTTAGCTCTGGAAGAGACCCAGTACTTC.

V is TRBV7-2 and J is TRBJ2-3, with TRBD2 as a possible D gene (5 bases). V was shortened by 6 bases and J by 5 bases, with 12 bases between the two germline ends. Germline CDR1 SGHTA, CDR2 FQGNSA. This CDR3 is built from 13 residues. The CDR3 reads CASSLGRGDTQYF. CDR3 coding DNA: TGTGCCAGCAGTCTCGGACGGGGAGATACGCAGTATTTT.

The rearrangement joins TRBV7-2 to TRBJ2-1; D may match TRBD1 or TRBD2 (5 bases each). Germline V gene data show CDR1 as SGHTA and CDR2 as FQGNSA. This CDR3 comprises 17 residues. V shed 1 base and J shed 12 bases, with 25 bases lying between them. The CDR3 here is CASSLERAELTGAGQFF. CDR3 bases: TGTGCCAGCAGCTTAGAACGCGCCGAATTAACCGGGGCGGGGCAGTTCTTC.

The V call is TRBV7-2, the J call TRBJ2-5; D unclear. Germline CDR1 SGHTA, CDR2 FQGNSA. CDR3 length: 11 amino acids. V lost 5 bases and J lost 5, with 6 bases in between. CDR3 nucleotide sequence: TGTGCCAGCAGCCCCGGTGAGACCCAGTACTTC. This sequence encodes CASSPGETQYF.

This clonotype was seen more than once but under ten times. The chain joins TRBV5-6 to TRBJ2-5; D ambiguous. Deletions cut 1 base from V and 6 bases from J, with 13 bases between. Germline V CDR1 and CDR2: SGHDT, YYEEEE. The length of the CDR3 is 14 residues. DNA of the CDR3: TGTGCCAGCAGCTTGAAGGGTGTCGAAAAGACCCAGTACTTC. It translates to CASSLKGVEKTQYF.

This clonotype qualifies as medium-sized. The DNA is omitted, as the CDR3 cannot be located on it reliably, and the CDR3 follows TCRdb's listing. This chain connects TRBV7-8 to TRBJ1-1; whether TRBD1, the table's D call, matches the DNA was not checked. Germline CDR1 SGHVS, CDR2 FQNEAQ. The CDR3 numbers 14 amino acids, ends counted. The CDR3 spells CASSLTSVAGWAFF.

By share, this clonotype counts as medium-sized. The CDR3 loop reads CASSLSRISNQPQHF. The CDR3, as DNA: TGTGCCAGCAGTTTAAGCCGGATTAGCAATCAGCCCCAGCATTTT. The V and J genes are TRBV12-3 or TRBV12-4 and TRBJ1-5; D is unclear. There are 15 residues in the CDR3. V was trimmed by 2 bases and J by 0 bases, leaving 8 bases between them.

This clonotype was found a few times. The chain joins TRBV5-1 to TRBJ2-1; the D gene is possibly TRBD2 (6 bases). The CDR3 runs to 16 residues. The germline V gene has CDR1 SGHRS and CDR2 YFSETQ. Trimming left V 0 bases short and J 8 bases short, with 18 bases between. Here the CDR3 reads CASSLEGSPWGDEQFF. The CDR3 DNA sequence: TGCGCCAGCAGCTTGGAGGGCTCCCCGTGGGGGGATGAGCAGTTCTTC.

The V and J genes are TRBV12-3 or TRBV12-4 and TRBJ2-2, with D hard to call. The CDR3 loop spans 12 amino acids. V was cut by 1 base and J by 6 bases, with 3 bases left in between. The CDR3 region is CASSLGSGELFF. CDR3 DNA sequence: TGTGCCAGCAGTTTAGGATCCGGGGAGCTGTTTTTT.

In its sample, this clonotype ranks as medium-sized. This chain uses TRBV5-4 with TRBJ2-3; D remains unclear. The CDR3 length is 14 residues. Germline assignment: CDR1 SGHNT and CDR2 YYREEE (reference sequence). Deletions cut 4 bases from V and 2 bases from J, with 11 bases between. CDR3 in DNA: TGTGCCAGCAGCCTTGGATCAACCACAGATACGCAGTATTTT. It yields the protein CASSLGSTTDTQYF.

By sample fraction, this clonotype is medium-sized. V usage is TRBV29-1 and J usage is TRBJ2-7; TRBD1 matches at 7 bases. Per germline, CDR1 SQVTM and CDR2 ANQGSEA. V shed 6 bases and J 5 bases; nucleotides not matched to a gene: 10. CDR3 length: 13 amino acids. CDR3 in amino acids: CSVNDRVPNEQYF. CDR3 nucleotides: TGCAGCGTCAACGACAGGGTCCCCAACGAGCAGTACTTC.